This passage covers 10 T cell receptor delta chains from one sample sequenced in a study of gamma-delta T cells after stem cell transplantation. TCRdb processed the RT-PCR reads again with the CATT caller. The sample lists fewer than 3,000 delta-chain clones, around 2.5% occurring once. Material: gamma-delta T cells. All receptors come from a human donor. It is not recorded whose cells these are; they may come from a transplant donor.

In this sample, this clone turned up a few times. A far larger clone differs by one base, so this is likely a read error. This specimen includes other DNA sequences encoding the same CDR3. The J gene is TRDJ1, the V gene TRDV2, with 13 bases matching TRDD3. Germline V gene sequence: CDR1 GEAIGNYY, CDR2 EKD. The CDR3 runs to 18 residues. The DNA of the CDR3 is TGTGCCTGTGACGCCGTACTGGGGGATACGCGGGACACCGATAAGCTCATCTTT. It specifies CACDAVLGDTRDTDKLIF.

In the case of this clone: The likely explanation is a read error, given a far larger clone one base away. The same CDR3 is also encoded by other DNA sequences in this sample. DNA for the CDR3: TGTGCCTGTGACACCCTCTCTTCCCTCACTTCGGGGGACAAACTCATCTTT. It translates to CACDTLSSLTSGDKLIF. This chain uses TRDV2 with TRDJ1; TRDD3 is a possible D gene (6 bases). CDR3 length equals 17 residues. In germline, CDR1 is GEAIGNYY, CDR2 EKD. The V end was cut by 0 bases, the J end by 8 bases, with 24 bases between.

This clone occurred many times. A far larger clone is one base from this, pointing to a likely read error. V gene TRDV2 combines with J gene TRDJ1; the D gene is possibly TRDD2 (5 bases). From germline, CDR1 is GEAIGNYY and CDR2 EKD. The CDR3 has 15 amino acids. Trimming took 0 bases from V and 1 from J, leaving 11 bases between them. This CDR3 reads CACDTIGLRTDKLIF. The CDR3 nucleotides read TGTGCCTGTGACACCATTGGCCTTCGCACCGATAAACTCATCTTT.

This clone appeared a few times. TCRdb's listed protein matches a much larger clone and diverges from this DNA's translation at residue 9, likely through a read error; the protein shown comes from the DNA. The chain joins TRDV2 to TRDJ1, with D possibly being TRDD3 (6 bases). V lost 3 bases to trimming and J lost 3 bases, with 13 bases between them. This CDR3 is built from 14 residues. Germline CDR1 and CDR2: GEAIGNYY and EKD. The CDR3 DNA follows: TGTGCCTGTGACGGGTGGGGGGAGGCCGATAAACTCATCTTT. This sequence encodes CACDGWGEADKLIF.

This clone has more than one count but fewer than ten. It differs at one base from a far larger clone, so likely a read error. The CDR3 DNA follows: TGTGCCTGTGACGGACTGGGGGACCTTCTTAACACCGATAAACCCATCTTT. This translates into CACDGLGDLLNTDKPIF. The chain has TRDV2 and TRDJ1; 9 positions agree with TRDD3. This CDR3 spans 17 amino acids. Germline CDR1 reads GEAIGNYY; CDR2 reads EKD.

This clone is labeled medium-sized (0.01 to 0.1%). This chain links TRDV2 with TRDJ1; TRDD3 matches 10 bases. The V gene's germline CDR1 is GEAIGNYY and CDR2 EKD. V lost 0 bases to trimming and J lost 0 bases; unmatched junction nucleotides: 18. The CDR3 runs 21 residues. In DNA, the CDR3 is TGTGCCTGTGACACCGAATTTGGGCGTACTGGGGGATTCGAGCACACCGATAAACTCATCTTT. Its translation: CACDTEFGRTGGFEHTDKLIF.

As to this clone: The protein TCRdb gives is from a much larger clone and does not agree with this DNA's translation at residue 6, likely a read error; the protein shown here comes from the DNA. The chain uses TRDV2 and TRDJ1; D is ambiguous. The length of the CDR3 is 15 residues. Germline CDR1 GEAIGNYY, CDR2 EKD. Trimming stripped 0 bases from V and 0 bases from J, with 10 bases between. CDR3 bases: TGTGCCTGTGACACCGCGGGGTTCAACACCGATAAACTCATCTTT. Residues: CACDTAGFNTDKLIF.

This clone appeared a few times. CDR3 sequence (DNA): TGTGCCTGTGCCCTACTGGGGGATACGCGGGACACCGATAAACTCATCTTT. Translated, it gives CACALLGDTRDTDKLIF. The chain is built from TRDV2 and TRDJ1, with 13 positions matching TRDD3. Trimming cost V 5 bases and J 0 bases; bases outside gene matches: 8. Germline values: CDR1 GEAIGNYY, CDR2 EKD. The CDR3 is 17 residues long.

This clone was detected only a few times. This probably arose from a read error, given a far larger clone one base away. This sample includes further DNA sequences coding for the same CDR3. The J gene is TRDJ1, the V gene TRDV2; the D gene is possibly TRDD3 (6 bases). Trimming stripped 3 bases from V and 0 bases from J, with 28 bases between. The CDR3 loop spans 20 amino acids. Germline lookup yields CDR1 GEAIGNYY and CDR2 EKD. The CDR3 nucleotides are TGTGCCTGTGACCGCGTACTGGGAGATACACGTGCTGGGGACACCGATAAACTCATCTTT. It is translated as CACDRVLGDTRAGDTDKLIF.

By share, this clone ranks as medium-sized (0.01 to 0.1%). Other DNA sequences in the same sample also yield this CDR3. The chain has TRDV2 and TRDJ1; 8 nucleotides agree with TRDD3. Germline CDR1 GEAIGNYY, CDR2 EKD. The CDR3 consists of 14 residues. J was trimmed by 3 bases and V by 0 bases; bases with no gene match: 2. Written as DNA, the CDR3 is TGTGCCTGTGACACCTGGGGGATCGCCGATAAACTCATCTTT. Amino acids: CACDTWGIADKLIF.